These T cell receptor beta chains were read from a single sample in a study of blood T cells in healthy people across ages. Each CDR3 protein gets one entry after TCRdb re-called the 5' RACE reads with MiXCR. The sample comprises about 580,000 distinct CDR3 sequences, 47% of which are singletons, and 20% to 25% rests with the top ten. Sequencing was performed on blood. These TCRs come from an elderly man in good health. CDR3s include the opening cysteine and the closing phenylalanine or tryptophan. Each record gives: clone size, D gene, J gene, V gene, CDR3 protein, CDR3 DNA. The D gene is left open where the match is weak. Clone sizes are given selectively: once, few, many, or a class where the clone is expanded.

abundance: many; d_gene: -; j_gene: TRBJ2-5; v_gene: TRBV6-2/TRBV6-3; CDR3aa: CASTLTGSETQYF; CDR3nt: TGTGCCAGTACTCTGACTGGAAGCGAGACCCAGTACTTC
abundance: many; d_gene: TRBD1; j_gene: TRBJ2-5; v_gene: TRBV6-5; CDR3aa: CASSVGTAETQYF; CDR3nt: TGTGCCAGCAGTGTGGGGACAGCTGAGACCCAGTACTTC
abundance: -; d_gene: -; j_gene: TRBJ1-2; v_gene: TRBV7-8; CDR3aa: CASSLAWVTYGYTF; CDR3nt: TGTGCCAGCAGCTTAGCTTGGGTTACCTATGGCTACACCTTC
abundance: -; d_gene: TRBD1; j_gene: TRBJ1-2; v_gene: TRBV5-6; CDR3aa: CASSRGTGAQHYYGYTF; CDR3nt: TGTGCCAGCAGCAGAGGGACAGGGGCCCAACATTACTATGGCTACACCTTC
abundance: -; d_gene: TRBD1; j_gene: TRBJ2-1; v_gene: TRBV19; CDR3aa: CASSAQGAQDEQFF; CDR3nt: TGTGCCAGTAGTGCCCAGGGGGCGCAGGATGAGCAGTTCTTC
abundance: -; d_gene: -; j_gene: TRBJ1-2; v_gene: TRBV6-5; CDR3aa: CASSRLDRANYGYTF; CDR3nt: TGTGCCAGCAGCCGCCTGGACAGAGCCAACTATGGCTACACCTTC
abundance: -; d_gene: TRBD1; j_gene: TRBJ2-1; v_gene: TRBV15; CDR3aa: CATSKDRVYNEQFF; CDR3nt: TGTGCCACCAGCAAAGACAGGGTCTACAATGAGCAGTTCTTC
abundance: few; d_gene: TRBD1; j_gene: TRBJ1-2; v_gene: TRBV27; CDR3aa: CASKLGTGPAGYTF; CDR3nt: TGTGCCAGCAAGTTGGGGACAGGGCCGGCTGGCTACACCTTC
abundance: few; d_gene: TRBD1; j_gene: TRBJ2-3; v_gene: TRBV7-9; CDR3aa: CASSPGTEADTQYF; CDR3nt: TGTGCCAGCAGCCCCGGGACAGAGGCAGATACGCAGTATTTT
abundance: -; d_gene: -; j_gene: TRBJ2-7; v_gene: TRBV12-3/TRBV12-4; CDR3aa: CASSLIGVTGEQYF; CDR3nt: TGTGCCAGCAGTTTAATAGGGGTAACAGGGGAGCAGTACTTC
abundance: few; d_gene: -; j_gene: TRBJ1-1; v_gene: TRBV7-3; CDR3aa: CASSLNPPGGGYTEAFF; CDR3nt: TGTGCCAGCAGCTTAAATCCCCCGGGGGGGGGCTACACTGAAGCTTTCTTT
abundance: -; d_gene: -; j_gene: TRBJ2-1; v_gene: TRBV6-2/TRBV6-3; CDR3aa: CASSSTSTGYFMYNEQFF; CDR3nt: TGTGCCAGCAGTTCAACCTCAACAGGGTATTTTATGTACAATGAGCAGTTCTTC
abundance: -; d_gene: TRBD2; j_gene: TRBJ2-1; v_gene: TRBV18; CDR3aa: CASSPGLAGGNEQFF; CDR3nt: TGTGCCAGCAGCCCCGGACTAGCGGGGGGTAATGAGCAGTTCTTC
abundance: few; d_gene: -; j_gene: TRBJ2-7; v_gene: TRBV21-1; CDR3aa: CASSPLVEQYF; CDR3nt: TGTGCCAGCAGCCCTCTCGTCGAGCAGTACTTC
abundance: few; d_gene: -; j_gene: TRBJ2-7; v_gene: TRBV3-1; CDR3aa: CASSQAGLQYF; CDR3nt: TGTGCCAGCAGCCAAGCAGGGCTGCAGTACTTC
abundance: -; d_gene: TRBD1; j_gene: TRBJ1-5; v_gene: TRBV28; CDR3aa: CASRTGVNQPQHF; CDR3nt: TGTGCCAGCCGGACAGGGGTCAATCAGCCCCAGCATTTT
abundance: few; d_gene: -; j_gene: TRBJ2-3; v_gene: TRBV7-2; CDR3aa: CASSPGYRADTQYF; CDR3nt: TGTGCCAGCAGCCCAGGATACAGGGCGGATACGCAGTATTTT
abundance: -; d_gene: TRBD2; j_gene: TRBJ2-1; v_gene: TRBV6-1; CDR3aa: CASSRHMRTSGGDYNEQFF; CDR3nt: TGTGCCAGCAGTCGACACATGAGGACTAGCGGAGGGGACTACAATGAGCAGTTCTTC
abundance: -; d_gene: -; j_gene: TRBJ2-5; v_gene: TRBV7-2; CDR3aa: CASSFTLARSTGETQYF; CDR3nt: TGTGCCAGCAGCTTTACCCTGGCCCGTTCCACGGGGGAGACCCAGTACTTC
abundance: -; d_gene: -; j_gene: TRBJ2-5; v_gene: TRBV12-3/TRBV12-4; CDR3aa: CASAGQLRGEQYF; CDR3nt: TGTGCCAGCGCTGGACAGCTCCGGGGGGAGCAGTACTTC
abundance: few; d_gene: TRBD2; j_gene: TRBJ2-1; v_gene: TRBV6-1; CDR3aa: CASSEASSGVNEQFF; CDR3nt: TGTGCCAGCAGTGAAGCGTCTAGCGGGGTTAATGAGCAGTTCTTC
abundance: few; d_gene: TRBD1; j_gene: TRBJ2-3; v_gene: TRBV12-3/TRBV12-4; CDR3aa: CASSPRDRVYPDTQYF; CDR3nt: TGTGCCAGCAGCCCCCGTGACAGGGTTTATCCAGATACGCAGTATTTT
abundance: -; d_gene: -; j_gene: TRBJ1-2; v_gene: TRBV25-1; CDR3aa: CASSRVGKNYGYTF; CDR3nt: TGTGCCAGCAGTCGGGTAGGGAAGAACTATGGCTACACCTTC
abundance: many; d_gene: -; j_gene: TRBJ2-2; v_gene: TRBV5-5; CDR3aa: CASSLTANTGELFF; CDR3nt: TGTGCCAGCAGCTTGACGGCGAACACCGGGGAGCTGTTTTTT
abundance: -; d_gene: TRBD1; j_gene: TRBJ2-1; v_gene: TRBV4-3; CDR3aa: CASSHGLGQGVREQFF; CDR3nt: TGCGCCAGCAGCCACGGGCTGGGACAGGGTGTTCGTGAGCAGTTCTTC
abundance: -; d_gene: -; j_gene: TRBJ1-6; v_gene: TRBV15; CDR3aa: CATSRAGGNSPLHF; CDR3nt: TGTGCCACCAGCAGAGCGGGTGGAAATTCACCCCTCCACTTT
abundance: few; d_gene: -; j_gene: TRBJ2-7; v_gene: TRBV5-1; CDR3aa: CASSERLSYEQYF; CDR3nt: TGCGCCAGCAGCGAAAGACTTAGCTACGAGCAGTACTTC
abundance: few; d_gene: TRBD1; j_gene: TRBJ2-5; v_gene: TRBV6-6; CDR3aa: CASSYDRGAASQETQYF; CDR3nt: TGTGCCAGCAGTTACGACAGGGGGGCGGCCTCGCAAGAGACCCAGTACTTC
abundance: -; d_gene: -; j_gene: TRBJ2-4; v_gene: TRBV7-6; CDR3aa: CASSIGQLAKNIQYF; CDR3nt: TGTGCCAGCAGCATAGGACAGTTAGCCAAAAACATTCAGTACTTC
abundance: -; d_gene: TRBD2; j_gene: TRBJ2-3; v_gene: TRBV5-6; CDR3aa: CASSLGGRASDTQYF; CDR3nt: TGTGCCAGCAGCTTGGGCGGGAGGGCCTCAGATACGCAGTATTTT
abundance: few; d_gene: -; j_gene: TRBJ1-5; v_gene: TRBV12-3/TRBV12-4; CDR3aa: CASSWRSQPQHF; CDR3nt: TGTGCCAGCAGTTGGAGGAGTCAGCCCCAGCATTTT
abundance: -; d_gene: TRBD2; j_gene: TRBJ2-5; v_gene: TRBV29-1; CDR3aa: CSVEETFGGRARETQYF; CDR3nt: TGCAGCGTTGAAGAAACGTTCGGCGGGAGGGCCCGGGAGACCCAGTACTTC
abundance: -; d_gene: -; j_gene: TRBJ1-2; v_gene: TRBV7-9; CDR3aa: CASSAEGRGGYTF; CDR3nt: TGTGCCAGCAGCGCCGAGGGGAGGGGTGGCTACACCTTC
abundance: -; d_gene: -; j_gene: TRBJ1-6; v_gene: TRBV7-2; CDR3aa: CASSPDVTSSYNSPLHF; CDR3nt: TGTGCCAGCAGTCCCGACGTGACTAGCTCCTATAATTCACCCCTCCACTTT
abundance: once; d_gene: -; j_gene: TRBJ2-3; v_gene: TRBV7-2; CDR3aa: CARRGGSDAQYF; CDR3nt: TGTGCCCGCAGGGGCGGGAGCGATGCGCAGTATTTT
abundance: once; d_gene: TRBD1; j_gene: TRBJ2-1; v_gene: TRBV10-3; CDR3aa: CAIRGTGDPAQRGFTEQFF; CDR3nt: TGTGCCATCCGAGGCACAGGGGACCCGGCCCAAAGGGGGTTCACAGAGCAGTTCTTC
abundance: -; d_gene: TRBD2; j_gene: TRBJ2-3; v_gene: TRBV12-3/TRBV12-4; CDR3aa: CASSFRRGVTDTQYF; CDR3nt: TGTGCCAGCAGTTTTAGACGGGGGGTCACAGATACGCAGTATTTT
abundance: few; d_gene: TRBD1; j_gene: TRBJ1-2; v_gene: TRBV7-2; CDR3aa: CASSPRTGGGYTF; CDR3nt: TGTGCCAGCAGCCCGAGGACAGGGGGTGGCTACACCTTC
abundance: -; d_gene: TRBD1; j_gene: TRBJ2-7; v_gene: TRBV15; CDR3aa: CATSSYRTGSSYEQYF; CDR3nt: TGTGCCACCAGCAGCTATAGGACAGGAAGCTCCTACGAGCAGTACTTC
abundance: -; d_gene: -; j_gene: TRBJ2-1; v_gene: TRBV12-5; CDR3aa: CASGLGLLYNEQFF; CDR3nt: TGTGCTAGTGGTTTGGGACTACTTTACAATGAGCAGTTCTTC
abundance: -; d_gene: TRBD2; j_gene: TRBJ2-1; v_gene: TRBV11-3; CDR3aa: CASSPRTGREGVWQFF; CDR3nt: TGTGCCAGCAGCCCCAGGACTGGGCGGGAGGGGGTCTGGCAGTTCTTC
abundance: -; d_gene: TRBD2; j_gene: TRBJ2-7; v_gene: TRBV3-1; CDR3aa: CASSQDLGRAEQYF; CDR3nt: TGTGCCAGCAGCCAAGATCTGGGGAGGGCCGAGCAGTACTTC
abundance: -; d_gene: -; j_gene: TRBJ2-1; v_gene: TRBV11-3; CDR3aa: CASSLEEDNEQFF; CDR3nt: TGTGCCAGCAGCTTAGAAGAGGACAATGAGCAGTTCTTC
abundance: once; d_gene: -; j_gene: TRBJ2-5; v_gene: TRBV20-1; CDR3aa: CSATSATQETQYF; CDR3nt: TGCAGTGCCACCTCGGCAACACAAGAGACCCAGTACTTC